Detailed here is one T cell receptor beta chain. Its specificity is unknown. The sample comes from a study of CD8 T cells in Susac syndrome. General study results and limits: It was acknowledged in the study that the number of individuals who were included in its TCR sequencing and HLA analysis was relatively small.

V was cut by 5 bases and J by 6 bases, with 28 bases left in between. This CDR3 spans 18 amino acids. CDR1 is SGHTA and CDR2 is FQGNSA in the germline V gene. Random hexamers primed reverse transcription of about 0.45 to 1 ug RNA. With immunoSEQ multiplex PCR, TCR beta CDR3 was amplified across 54 Vbeta and 13 Jbeta. One entry per CDR3 protein results from TCRdb running MiXCR on the immunoSEQ multiplex PCR reads. Found here are about 250,000 distinct CDR3 sequences, approximately 92% of them singletons; the top ten hold 0.055% to 0.075%. This TCR came from a human donor with multiple sclerosis. The sequencing sample was made of CD4+ T cells from PBMCs. This chain connects TRBV7-2 to TRBJ1-2; perhaps TRBD1 as D (5 bases). The CDR3 DNA reads as TGTGCCAGCAGCCTTTTAACCGGGACGGCTAGGAGTCAGGATGGCTACACCTTC. The encoded protein is CASSLLTGTARSQDGYTF.